This T cell receptor (beta chain) was sequenced for a study of cytomegalovirus exposure and HLA in healthy donors. Use of 60 Vbeta and 13 Jbeta primers characterized the PCR. Only in-frame clones appear in the TCRdb table, and some are missing; sequencing was by immunoSEQ multiplex PCR. The table includes more than 200,000 clones, approximately 80% detected once. The sample taken for sequencing was PBMCs. The clonotype comes from a man between 35 and 55 years old in good health and CMV-seronegative.

The CDR3 spells CASSLIPASGNHEQFF. In DNA form, the CDR3 reads TGTGCCAGCAGTTTAATTCCCGCGAGCGGGAACCATGAGCAGTTCTTC. The chain uses TRBV28 and TRBJ2-1; 7 nucleotides align to TRBD2. Germline CDR1 reads MDHEN; CDR2 reads SYDVKM. V shed 2 bases and J 8 bases; nucleotides not matched to a gene: 12. CDR3 length: 16 residues.